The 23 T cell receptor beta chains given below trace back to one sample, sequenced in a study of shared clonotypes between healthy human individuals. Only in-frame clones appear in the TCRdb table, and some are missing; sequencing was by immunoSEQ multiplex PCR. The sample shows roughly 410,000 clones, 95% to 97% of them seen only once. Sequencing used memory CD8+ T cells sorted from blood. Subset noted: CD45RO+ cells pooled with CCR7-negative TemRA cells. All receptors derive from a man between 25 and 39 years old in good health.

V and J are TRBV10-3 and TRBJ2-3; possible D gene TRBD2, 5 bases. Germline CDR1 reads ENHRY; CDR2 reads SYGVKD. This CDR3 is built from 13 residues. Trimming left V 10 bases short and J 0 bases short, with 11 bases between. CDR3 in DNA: TGTGCCAGCGGAGGCAGGAGCACAGATACGCAGTATTTT. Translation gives CASGGRSTDTQYF.

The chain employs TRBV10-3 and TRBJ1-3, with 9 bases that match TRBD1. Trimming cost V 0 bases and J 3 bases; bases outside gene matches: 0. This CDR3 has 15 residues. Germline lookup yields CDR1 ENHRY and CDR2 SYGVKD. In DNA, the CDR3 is TGTGCCATCAGTGAGTCGACAGGGGGTGGAAACACCATATATTTT. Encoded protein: CAISESTGGGNTIYF.

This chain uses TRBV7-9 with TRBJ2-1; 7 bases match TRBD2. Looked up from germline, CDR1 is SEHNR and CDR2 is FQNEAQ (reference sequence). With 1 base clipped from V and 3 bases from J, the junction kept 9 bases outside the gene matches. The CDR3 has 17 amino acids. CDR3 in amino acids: CASSLERAGVVYNEQFF. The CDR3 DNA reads TGTGCCAGCAGCTTAGAGCGGGCGGGAGTAGTCTACAATGAGCAGTTCTTC. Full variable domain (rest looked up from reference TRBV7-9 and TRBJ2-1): DTGVSQNPRHKITKRGQNVTFRCDPISEHNRLYWYRQTLGQGPEFLTYFQNEAQLEKSRLLSDRFSAERPKGSFSTLEIQRTEQGDSAMYLCASSLERAGVVYNEQFFGPGTRLTVL.

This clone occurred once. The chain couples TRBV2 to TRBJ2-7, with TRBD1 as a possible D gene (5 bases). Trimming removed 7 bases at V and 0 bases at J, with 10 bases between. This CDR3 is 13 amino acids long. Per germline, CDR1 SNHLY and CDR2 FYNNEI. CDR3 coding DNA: TGTGCCAGCAATCAGGGTGGCTCCTACGAGCAGTACTTC. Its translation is CASNQGGSYEQYF.

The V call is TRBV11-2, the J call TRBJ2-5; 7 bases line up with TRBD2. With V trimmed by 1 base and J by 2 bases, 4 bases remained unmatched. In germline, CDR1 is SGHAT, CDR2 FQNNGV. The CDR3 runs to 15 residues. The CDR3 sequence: CASSLVPGGQETQYF. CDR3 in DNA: TGTGCCAGCAGCTTAGTGCCGGGAGGTCAAGAGACCCAGTACTTC.

The CDR3 protein is CASSDYQRESYEQYF. The DNA for the CDR3 is TGTGCCAGCAGTGATTACCAGCGGGAGTCCTACGAGCAGTACTTC. The chain has TRBV2 and TRBJ2-7; 8 bases fit TRBD2. This CDR3 comprises 15 residues. The V gene's germline CDR1 is SNHLY and CDR2 FYNNEI. V was clipped by 3 bases and J by 1 base; unmatched bases: 5.

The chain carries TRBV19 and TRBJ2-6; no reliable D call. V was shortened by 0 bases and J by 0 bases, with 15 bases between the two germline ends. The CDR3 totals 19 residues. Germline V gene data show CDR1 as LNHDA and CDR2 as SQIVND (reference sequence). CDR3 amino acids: CASSIDSPVALSGANVLTF. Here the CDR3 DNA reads TGTGCCAGTAGTATAGATTCGCCAGTTGCTCTCTCTGGGGCCAACGTCCTGACTTTC.

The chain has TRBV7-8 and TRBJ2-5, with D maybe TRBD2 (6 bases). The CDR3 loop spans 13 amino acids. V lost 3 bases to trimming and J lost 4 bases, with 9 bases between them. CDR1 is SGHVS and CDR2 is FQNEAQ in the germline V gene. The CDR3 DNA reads TGTGCCAGCAGCTTCACAGCGGGAGAGACCCAGTACTTC. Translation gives CASSFTAGETQYF.

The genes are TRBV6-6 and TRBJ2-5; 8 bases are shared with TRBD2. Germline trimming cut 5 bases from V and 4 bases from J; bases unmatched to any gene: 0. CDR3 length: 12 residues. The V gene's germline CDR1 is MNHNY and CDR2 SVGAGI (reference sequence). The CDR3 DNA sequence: TGTGCCAGCAGTAGCGGGAGAGAGACCCAGTACTTC. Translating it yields CASSSGRETQYF.

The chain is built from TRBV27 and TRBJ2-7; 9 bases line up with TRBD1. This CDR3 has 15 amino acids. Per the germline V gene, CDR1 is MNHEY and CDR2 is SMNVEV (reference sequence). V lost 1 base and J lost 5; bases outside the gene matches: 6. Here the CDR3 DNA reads TGTGCCAGCAGTTTATGGAACAGGGGGCCCAACGAGCAGTACTTC. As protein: CASSLWNRGPNEQYF.

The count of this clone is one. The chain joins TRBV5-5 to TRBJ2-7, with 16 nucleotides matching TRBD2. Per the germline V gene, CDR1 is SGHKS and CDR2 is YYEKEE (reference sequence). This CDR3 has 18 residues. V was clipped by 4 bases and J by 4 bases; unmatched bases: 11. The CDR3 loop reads CASSEAGTSGRAVYEQYF. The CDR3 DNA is TGTGCCAGCAGCGAGGCCGGGACTAGCGGGAGGGCGGTGTACGAGCAGTACTTC.

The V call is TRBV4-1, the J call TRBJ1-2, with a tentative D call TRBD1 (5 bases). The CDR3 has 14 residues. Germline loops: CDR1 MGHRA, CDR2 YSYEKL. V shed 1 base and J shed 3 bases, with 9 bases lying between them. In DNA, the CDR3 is TGCGCCAGCAGCCAAGGAGAGGGGTACTATGGCTACACCTTC. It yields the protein CASSQGEGYYGYTF.

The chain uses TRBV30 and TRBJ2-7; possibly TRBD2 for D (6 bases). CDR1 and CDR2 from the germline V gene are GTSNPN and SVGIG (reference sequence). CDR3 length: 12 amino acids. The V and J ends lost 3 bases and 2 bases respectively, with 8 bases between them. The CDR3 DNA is TGTGCCTGGAGAGCGGGCCCCTACGAGCAGTACTTC. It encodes CAWRAGPYEQYF. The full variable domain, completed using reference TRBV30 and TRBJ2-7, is SQTIHQWPATLVQPVGSPLSLECTVEGTSNPNLYWYRQAAGRGLQLLFYSVGIGQISSEVPQNLSASRPQDRQFILSSKKLLLSDSGFYLCAWRAGPYEQYFGPGTRLTVT.

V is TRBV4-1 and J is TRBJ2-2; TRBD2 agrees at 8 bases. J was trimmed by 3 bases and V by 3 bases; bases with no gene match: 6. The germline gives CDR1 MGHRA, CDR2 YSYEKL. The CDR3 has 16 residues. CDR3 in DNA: TGCGCCAGCAGCCACGCGGGAGGCCCGTACACCGGGGAGCTGTTTTTT. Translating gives CASSHAGGPYTGELFF.

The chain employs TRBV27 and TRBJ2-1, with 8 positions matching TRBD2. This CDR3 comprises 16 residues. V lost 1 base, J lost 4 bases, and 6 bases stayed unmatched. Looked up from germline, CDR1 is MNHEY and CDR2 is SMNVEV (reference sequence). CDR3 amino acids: CASSLFTSGTYNEQFF. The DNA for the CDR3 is TGTGCCAGCAGTTTATTTACTAGCGGAACATACAATGAGCAGTTCTTC.

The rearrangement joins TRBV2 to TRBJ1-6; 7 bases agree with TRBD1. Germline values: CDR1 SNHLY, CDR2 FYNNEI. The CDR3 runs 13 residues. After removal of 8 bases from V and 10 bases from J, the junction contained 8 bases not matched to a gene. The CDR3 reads CASLQGGWSPLHF. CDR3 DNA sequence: TGTGCCAGCCTACAAGGGGGCTGGTCACCCCTCCACTTT.

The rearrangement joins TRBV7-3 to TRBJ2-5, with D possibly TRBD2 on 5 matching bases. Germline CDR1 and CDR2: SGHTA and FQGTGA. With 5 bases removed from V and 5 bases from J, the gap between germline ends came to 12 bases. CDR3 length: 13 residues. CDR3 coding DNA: TGTGCCAGCAGCCCAAGGGCGGGTGAGACCCAGTACTTC. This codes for CASSPRAGETQYF.

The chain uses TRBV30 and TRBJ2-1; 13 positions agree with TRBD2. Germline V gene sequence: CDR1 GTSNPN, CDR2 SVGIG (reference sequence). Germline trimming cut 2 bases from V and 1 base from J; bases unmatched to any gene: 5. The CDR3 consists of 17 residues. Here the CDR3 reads CAWSRLAGGWSYNEQFF. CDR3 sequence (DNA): TGTGCCTGGAGTAGACTAGCGGGAGGATGGTCCTACAATGAGCAGTTCTTC.

The CDR3 protein is CAISPTASYEQYF. CDR3 in DNA: TGTGCCATCAGTCCAACAGCCTCCTACGAGCAGTACTTC. V usage is TRBV10-3 and J usage is TRBJ2-7; D is undetermined. Between the trimmed V and J ends, which lost 5 bases and 0 bases, there was a span of 8 bases. The CDR3 consists of 13 residues. CDR1 and CDR2 (germline): ENHRY, SYGVKD.

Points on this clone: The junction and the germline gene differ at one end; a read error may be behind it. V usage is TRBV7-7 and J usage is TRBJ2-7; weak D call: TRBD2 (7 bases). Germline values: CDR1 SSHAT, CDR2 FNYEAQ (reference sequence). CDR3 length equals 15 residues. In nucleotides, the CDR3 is TGTGCTAGCAGCTTAGCAGCGGGACACTCCTACGAGCAGTACTTC. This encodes CASSLAAGHSYEQYF.

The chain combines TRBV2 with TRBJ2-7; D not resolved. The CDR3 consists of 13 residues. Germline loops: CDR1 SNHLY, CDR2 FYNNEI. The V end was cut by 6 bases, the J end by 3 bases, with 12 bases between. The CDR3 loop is CASRDRRRYEQYF. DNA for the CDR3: TGTGCCAGCAGGGATAGACGCCGCTACGAGCAGTACTTC.

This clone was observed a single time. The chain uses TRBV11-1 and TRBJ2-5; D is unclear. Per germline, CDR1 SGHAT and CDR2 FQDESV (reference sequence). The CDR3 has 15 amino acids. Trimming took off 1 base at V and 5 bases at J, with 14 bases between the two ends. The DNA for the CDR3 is TGTGCCAGCAGCTTAGATGTCGTTCCGGAGGAGACCCAGTACTTC. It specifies CASSLDVVPEETQYF. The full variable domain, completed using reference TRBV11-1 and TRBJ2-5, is EAEVAQSPRYKITEKSQAVAFWCDPISGHATLYWYRQILGQGPELLVQFQDESVVDDSQLPKDRFSAERLKGVDSTLKIQPAELGDSAMYLCASSLDVVPEETQYFGPGTRLLVL.

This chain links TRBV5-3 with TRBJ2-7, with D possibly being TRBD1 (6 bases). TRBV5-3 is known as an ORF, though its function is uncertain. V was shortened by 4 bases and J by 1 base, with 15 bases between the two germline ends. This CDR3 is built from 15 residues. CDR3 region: CARSVGAYLSYEQYF. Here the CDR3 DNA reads TGTGCCAGAAGCGTGGGGGCCTACCTTTCCTACGAGCAGTACTTC.